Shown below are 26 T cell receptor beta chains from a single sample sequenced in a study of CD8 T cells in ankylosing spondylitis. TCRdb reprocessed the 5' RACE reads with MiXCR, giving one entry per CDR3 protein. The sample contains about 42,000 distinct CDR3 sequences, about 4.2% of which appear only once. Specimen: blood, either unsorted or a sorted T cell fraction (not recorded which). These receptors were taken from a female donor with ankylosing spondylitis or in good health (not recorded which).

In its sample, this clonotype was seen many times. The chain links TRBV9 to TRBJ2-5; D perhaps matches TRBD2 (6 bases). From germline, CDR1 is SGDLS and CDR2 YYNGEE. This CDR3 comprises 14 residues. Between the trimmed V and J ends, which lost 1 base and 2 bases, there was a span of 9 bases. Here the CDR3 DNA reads TGTGCCAGCAGCGTAATGGAGGGTCAAGAGACCCAGTACTTC. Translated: CASSVMEGQETQYF.

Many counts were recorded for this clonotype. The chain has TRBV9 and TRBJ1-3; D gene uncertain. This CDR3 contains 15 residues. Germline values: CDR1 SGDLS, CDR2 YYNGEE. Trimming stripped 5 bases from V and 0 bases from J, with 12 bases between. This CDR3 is CASSPPPPSGNTIYF. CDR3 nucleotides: TGTGCCAGCAGTCCCCCCCCGCCCTCTGGAAACACCATATATTTT.

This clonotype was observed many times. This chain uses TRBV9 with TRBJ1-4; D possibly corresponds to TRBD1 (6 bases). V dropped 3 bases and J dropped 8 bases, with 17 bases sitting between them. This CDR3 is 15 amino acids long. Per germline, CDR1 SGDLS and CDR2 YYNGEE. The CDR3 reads CASSGAGGREEKLFF. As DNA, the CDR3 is TGTGCCAGCAGCGGGGCTGGGGGCAGGGAAGAAAAACTGTTTTTT. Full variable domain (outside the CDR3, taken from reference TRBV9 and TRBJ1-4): DSGVTQTPKHLITATGQRVTLRCSPRSGDLSVYWYQQSLDQGLQFLIQYYNGEERAKGNILERFSAQQFPDLHSELNLSSLELGDSALYFCASSGAGGREEKLFFGSGTQLSVL.

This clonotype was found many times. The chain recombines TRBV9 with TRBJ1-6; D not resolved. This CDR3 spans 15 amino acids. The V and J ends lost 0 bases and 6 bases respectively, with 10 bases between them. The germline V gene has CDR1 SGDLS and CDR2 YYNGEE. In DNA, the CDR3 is TGTGCCAGCAGCGTAGGCGTACACTTTAATTCACCCCTCCACTTT. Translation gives CASSVGVHFNSPLHF. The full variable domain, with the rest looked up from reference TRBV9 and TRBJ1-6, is DSGVTQTPKHLITATGQRVTLRCSPRSGDLSVYWYQQSLDQGLQFLIQYYNGEERAKGNILERFSAQQFPDLHSELNLSSLELGDSALYFCASSVGVHFNSPLHFGNGTRLTVT.

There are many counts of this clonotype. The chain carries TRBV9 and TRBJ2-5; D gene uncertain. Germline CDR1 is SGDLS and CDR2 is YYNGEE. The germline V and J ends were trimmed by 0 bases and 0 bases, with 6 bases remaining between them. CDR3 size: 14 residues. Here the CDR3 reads CASSVAVYQETQYF. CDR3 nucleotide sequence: TGTGCCAGCAGCGTAGCTGTATACCAAGAGACCCAGTACTTC.

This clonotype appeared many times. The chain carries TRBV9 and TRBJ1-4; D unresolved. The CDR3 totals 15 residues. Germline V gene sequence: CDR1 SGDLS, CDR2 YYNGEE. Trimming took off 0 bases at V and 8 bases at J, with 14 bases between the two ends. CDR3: CASSVGGGLFEKLFF. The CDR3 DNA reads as TGTGCCAGCAGCGTAGGGGGTGGACTCTTCGAAAAACTGTTTTTT. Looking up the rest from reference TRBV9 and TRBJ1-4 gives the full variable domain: DSGVTQTPKHLITATGQRVTLRCSPRSGDLSVYWYQQSLDQGLQFLIQYYNGEERAKGNILERFSAQQFPDLHSELNLSSLELGDSALYFCASSVGGGLFEKLFFGSGTQLSVL.

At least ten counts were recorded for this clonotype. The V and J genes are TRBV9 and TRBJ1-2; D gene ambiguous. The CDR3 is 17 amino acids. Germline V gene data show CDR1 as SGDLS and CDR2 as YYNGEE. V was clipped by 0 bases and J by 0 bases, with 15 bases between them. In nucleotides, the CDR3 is TGTGCCAGCAGCGTAGCTCCCGGAGGAAAATCTAACTATGGCTACACCTTC. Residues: CASSVAPGGKSNYGYTF.

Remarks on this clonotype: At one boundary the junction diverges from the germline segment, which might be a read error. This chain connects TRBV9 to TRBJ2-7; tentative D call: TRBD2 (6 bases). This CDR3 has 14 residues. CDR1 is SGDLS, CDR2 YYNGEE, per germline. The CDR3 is CATSVGGAADEQYF. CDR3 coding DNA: TGTGCCACCAGCGTAGGAGGGGCCGCCGACGAGCAGTACTTC.

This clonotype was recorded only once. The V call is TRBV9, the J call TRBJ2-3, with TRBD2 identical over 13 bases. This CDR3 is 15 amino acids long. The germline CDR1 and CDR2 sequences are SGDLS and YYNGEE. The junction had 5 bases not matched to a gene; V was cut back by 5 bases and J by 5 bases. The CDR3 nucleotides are TGTGCCAGCAGTCCTAGACTAGCGGGGGGAGATACGCAGTATTTT. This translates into CASSPRLAGGDTQYF.

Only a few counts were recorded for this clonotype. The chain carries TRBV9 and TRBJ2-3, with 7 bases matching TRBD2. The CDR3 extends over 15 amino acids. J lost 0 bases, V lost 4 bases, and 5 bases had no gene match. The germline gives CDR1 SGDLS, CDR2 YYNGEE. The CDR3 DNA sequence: TGTGCCAGCAGCCAACTAGCGAGCAGCACAGATACGCAGTATTTT. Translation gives CASSQLASSTDTQYF.

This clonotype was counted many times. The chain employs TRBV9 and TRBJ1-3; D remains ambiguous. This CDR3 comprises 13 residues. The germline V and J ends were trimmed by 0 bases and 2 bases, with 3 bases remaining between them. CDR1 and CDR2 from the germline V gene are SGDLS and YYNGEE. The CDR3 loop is CASSVEAGNTIYF. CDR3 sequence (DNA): TGTGCCAGCAGCGTAGAGGCTGGAAACACCATATATTTT.

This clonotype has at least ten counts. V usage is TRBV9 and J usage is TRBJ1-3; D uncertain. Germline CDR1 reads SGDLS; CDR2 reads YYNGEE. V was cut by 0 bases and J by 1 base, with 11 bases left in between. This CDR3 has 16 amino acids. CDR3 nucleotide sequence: TGTGCCAGCAGCGTAGAGCCCAGAGCTTCTGGAAACACCATATATTTT. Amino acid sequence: CASSVEPRASGNTIYF.

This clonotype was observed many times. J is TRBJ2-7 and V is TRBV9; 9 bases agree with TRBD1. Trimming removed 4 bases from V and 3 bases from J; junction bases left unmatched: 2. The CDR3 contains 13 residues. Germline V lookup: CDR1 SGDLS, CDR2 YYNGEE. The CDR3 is CASSMGQGYEQYF. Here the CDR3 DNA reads TGTGCCAGCAGCATGGGACAGGGCTACGAGCAGTACTTC.

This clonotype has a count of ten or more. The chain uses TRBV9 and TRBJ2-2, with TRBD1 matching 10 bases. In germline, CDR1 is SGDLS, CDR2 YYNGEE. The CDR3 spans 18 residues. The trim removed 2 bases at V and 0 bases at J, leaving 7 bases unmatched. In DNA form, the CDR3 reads TGTGCCAGCAGCGTTCTGCCGGGACAGGGGCCGAACACCGGGGAGCTGTTTTTT. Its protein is CASSVLPGQGPNTGELFF.

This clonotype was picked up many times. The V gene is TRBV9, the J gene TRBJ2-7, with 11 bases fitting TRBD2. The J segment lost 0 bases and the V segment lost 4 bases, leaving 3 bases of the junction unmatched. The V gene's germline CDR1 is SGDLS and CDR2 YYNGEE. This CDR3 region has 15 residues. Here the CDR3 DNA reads TGTGCCAGCAGCATAGCGGGGGGGAGCTCCTACGAGCAGTACTTC. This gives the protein CASSIAGGSSYEQYF.

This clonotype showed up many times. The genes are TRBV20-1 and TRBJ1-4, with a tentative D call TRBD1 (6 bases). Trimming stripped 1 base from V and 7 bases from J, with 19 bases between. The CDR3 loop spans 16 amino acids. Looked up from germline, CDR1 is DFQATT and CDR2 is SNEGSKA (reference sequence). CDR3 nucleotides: TGCAGTGCTAGAGTCCCTCGGGGGGGCCTAGGTGAAAAACTGTTTTTT. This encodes CSARVPRGGLGEKLFF.

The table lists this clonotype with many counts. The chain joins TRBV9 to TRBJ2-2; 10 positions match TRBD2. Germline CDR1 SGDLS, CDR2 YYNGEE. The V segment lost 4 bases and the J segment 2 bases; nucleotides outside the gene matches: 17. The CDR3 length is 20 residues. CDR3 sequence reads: CASSPQTPVRTSGNTGELFF. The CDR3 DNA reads TGTGCCAGCAGCCCCCAGACCCCCGTTAGGACTAGCGGAAACACCGGGGAGCTGTTTTTT.

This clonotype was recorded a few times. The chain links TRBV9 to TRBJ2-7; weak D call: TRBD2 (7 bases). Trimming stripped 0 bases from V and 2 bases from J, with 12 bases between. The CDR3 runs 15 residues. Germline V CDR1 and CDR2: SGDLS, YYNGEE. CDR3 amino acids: CASSVGVGGAYEQYF. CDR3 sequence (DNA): TGTGCCAGCAGCGTAGGTGTAGGGGGGGCCTACGAGCAGTACTTC.

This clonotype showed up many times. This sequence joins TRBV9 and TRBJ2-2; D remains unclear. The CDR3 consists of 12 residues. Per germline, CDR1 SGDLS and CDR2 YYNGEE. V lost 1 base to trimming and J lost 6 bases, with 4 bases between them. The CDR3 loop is CASSVIAGELFF. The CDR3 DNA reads TGTGCCAGCAGCGTAATAGCCGGGGAGCTGTTTTTT.

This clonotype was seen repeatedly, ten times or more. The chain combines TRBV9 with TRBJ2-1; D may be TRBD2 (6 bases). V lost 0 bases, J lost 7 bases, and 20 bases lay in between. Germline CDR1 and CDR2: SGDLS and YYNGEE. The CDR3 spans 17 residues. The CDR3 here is CASSVGMSGTVRNEQFF. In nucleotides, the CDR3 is TGTGCCAGCAGCGTAGGAATGTCCGGGACTGTTCGGAATGAGCAGTTCTTC.

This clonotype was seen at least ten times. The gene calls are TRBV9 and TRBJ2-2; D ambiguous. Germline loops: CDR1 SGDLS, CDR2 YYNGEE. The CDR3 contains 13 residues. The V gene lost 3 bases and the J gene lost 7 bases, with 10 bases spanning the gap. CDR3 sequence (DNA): TGTGCCAGCAGCGGATCGACGGACGGGGAGCTGTTTTTT. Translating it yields CASSGSTDGELFF.

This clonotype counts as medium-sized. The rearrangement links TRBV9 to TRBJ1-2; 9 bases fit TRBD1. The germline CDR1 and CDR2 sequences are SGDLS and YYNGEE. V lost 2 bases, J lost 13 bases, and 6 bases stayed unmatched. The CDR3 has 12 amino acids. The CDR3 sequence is CASSVVQGAGTF. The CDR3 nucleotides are TGTGCCAGCAGCGTGGTACAGGGGGCCGGCACCTTC.

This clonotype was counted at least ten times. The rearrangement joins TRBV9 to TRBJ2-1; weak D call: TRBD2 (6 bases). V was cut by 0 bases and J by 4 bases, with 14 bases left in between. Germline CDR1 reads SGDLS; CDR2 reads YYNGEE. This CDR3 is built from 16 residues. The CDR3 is CASSVDQGGDYNEQFF. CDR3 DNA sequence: TGTGCCAGCAGCGTAGATCAGGGCGGGGATTACAATGAGCAGTTCTTC.

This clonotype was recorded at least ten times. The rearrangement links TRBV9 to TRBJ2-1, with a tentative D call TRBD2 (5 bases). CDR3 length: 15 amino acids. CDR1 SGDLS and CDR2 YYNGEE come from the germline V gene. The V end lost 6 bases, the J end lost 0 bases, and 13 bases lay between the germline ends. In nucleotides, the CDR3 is TGTGCCAGCACCCGCGACGAGGGCTCCTACAATGAGCAGTTCTTC. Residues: CASTRDEGSYNEQFF.

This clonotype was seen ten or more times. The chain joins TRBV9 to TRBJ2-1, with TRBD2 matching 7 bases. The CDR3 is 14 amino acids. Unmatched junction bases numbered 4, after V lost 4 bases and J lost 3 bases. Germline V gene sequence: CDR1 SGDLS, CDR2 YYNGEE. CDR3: CASSQWEGYNEQFF. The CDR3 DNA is TGTGCCAGCAGCCAGTGGGAGGGCTACAATGAGCAGTTCTTC.

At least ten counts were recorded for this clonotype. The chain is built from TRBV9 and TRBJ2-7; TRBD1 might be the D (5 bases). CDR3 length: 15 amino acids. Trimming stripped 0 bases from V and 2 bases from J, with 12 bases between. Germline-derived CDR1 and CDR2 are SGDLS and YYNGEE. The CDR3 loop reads CASSVAGASTYEQYF. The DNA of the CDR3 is TGTGCCAGCAGCGTAGCTGGGGCCTCAACCTACGAGCAGTACTTC.